This is a list of T cell receptor beta chains from one sample in a study of T cells in Graves' hyperthyroidism and ophthalmopathy. One entry per CDR3 protein results from TCRdb running MiXCR on the multiplex PCR reads. The profile covers around 600,000 distinct CDR3 sequences, with less than 20% appearing a single time and approximately 7.4% taken by the ten largest. What was sequenced was blood. These receptors were collected from a woman aged 25 to 45 with Graves' hyperthyroidism. Each CDR3 is given with its conserved first and last residue. D genes are given only for firm matches. Clone size, where shown, is once, few, many, or a class for clones that have expanded.

D gene	J gene	V gene	clone size	CDR3 protein	CDR3 DNA
TRBD1	TRBJ1-1	TRBV7-9	many	CASSWGTGGKGTEAFF	TGTGCCAGCAGCTGGGGGACAGGGGGCAAAGGCACTGAAGCTTTCTTT
NA	TRBJ1-1	TRBV30	NA	CAWRDPGLGNTEAFF	TGTGCCTGGAGGGACCCCGGACTGGGGAACACTGAAGCTTTCTTT
NA	TRBJ2-5	TRBV20-1	NA	CSARGASSKTQYF	TGCAGTGCTAGAGGGGCTAGCTCGAAGACCCAGTACTTC
TRBD2	TRBJ2-3	TRBV10-1	many	CASSESLAGGTDTQYF	TGCGCCAGCAGTGAGTCGCTAGCGGGAGGAACAGATACGCAGTATTTT
TRBD1	TRBJ1-1	TRBV6-2/TRBV6-3	few	CASRHRGRGTEAFF	TGTGCCAGCAGGCACAGGGGTCGGGGCACTGAAGCTTTCTTT
NA	TRBJ2-1	TRBV15	NA	CATSRETGYLNEQFF	TGTGCCACCAGCAGAGAAACAGGGTATCTCAATGAGCAGTTCTTC
TRBD2	TRBJ2-1	TRBV11-2	many	CASSLAVGGTYSYNEQFF	TGTGCCAGCAGCTTAGCCGTGGGGGGGACGTACTCCTACAATGAGCAGTTCTTC
NA	TRBJ1-6	TRBV27	NA	CASTQGAYSPLHF	TGTGCCAGCACGCAGGGCGCCTATTCACCCCTCCACTTT
NA	TRBJ2-3	TRBV11-1	few	CASSPLRGGLADTDTQYF	TGTGCCAGCAGCCCACTCCGTGGGGGGCTAGCGGACACAGATACGCAGTATTTT
TRBD1	TRBJ2-5	TRBV19	NA	CASSMFATGDLETQYF	TGTGCCAGTAGTATGTTCGCGACAGGGGATTTGGAGACCCAGTACTTC
TRBD2	TRBJ2-7	TRBV30	NA	CAWSTKSGTSSYEQYF	TGTGCCTGGAGTACTAAATCCGGGACTAGCTCCTACGAGCAGTACTTC
NA	TRBJ1-1	TRBV2	NA	CASRPGILNTEAFF	TGTGCCAGCAGGCCCGGAATTCTGAACACTGAAGCTTTCTTT
NA	TRBJ2-5	TRBV5-8	few	CASSTLAPETQYF	TGTGCCAGCAGTACTCTAGCGCCTGAGACCCAGTACTTC
TRBD1	TRBJ2-7	TRBV24-1	many	CATRQGSSYEQYF	TGTGCCACAAGACAGGGGAGCTCCTACGAGCAGTACTTC
TRBD2	TRBJ2-1	TRBV6-1	many	CASRGTSGSLGSVFNEQFF	TGTGCCAGCAGAGGGACTAGCGGGAGTCTGGGCTCGGTTTTCAATGAGCAGTTCTTC
NA	TRBJ1-1	TRBV6-5	NA	CASSYDGVSGEAFF	TGTGCCAGCAGTTACGATGGGGTTTCCGGTGAAGCTTTCTTT
NA	TRBJ1-5	TRBV15	NA	CATSRGGGPNQPQHF	TGTGCCACCAGCAGAGGGGGAGGGCCCAATCAGCCCCAGCATTTT
TRBD2	TRBJ2-1	TRBV19	few	CASSMGGRDYNEQFF	TGTGCCAGTAGTATGGGCGGGAGGGATTACAATGAGCAGTTCTTC
NA	TRBJ2-3	TRBV15	NA	CATSRDPDTQYF	TGTGCCACCAGCAGAGATCCCGATACGCAGTATTTT
NA	TRBJ2-1	TRBV28	NA	CASSLLSGYNEQFF	TGTGCCAGCAGTTTGCTAAGCGGCTACAATGAGCAGTTCTTC
NA	TRBJ2-1	TRBV7-7	many	CASSSRDNHNEQFF	TGTGCCAGCAGCTCGAGGGACAACCACAATGAGCAGTTCTTC
TRBD1	TRBJ1-5	TRBV28	many	CASSWSSGGLNQPQHF	TGTGCCAGCAGTTGGTCGTCAGGGGGCCTCAATCAGCCCCAGCATTTT
NA	TRBJ2-7	TRBV4-3	few	CARVGARYLTGYEQYF	TGCGCCAGGGTGGGTGCCAGGTACCTAACAGGCTACGAGCAGTACTTC
TRBD1	TRBJ2-2	TRBV5-1	NA	CASSLEGQGAGELFF	TGCGCCAGCAGCTTGGAGGGACAGGGGGCCGGGGAGCTGTTTTTT
NA	TRBJ1-1	TRBV2	many	CAITPTRARWNTEAFF	TGTGCCATCACCCCCACCAGGGCTCGGTGGAACACTGAAGCTTTCTTT
NA	TRBJ1-5	TRBV15	NA	CATSRDLTATYLTETNQPQHF	TGTGCCACCAGCAGAGATTTAACTGCGACCTATTTGACAGAAACTAATCAGCCCCAGCATTTT
NA	TRBJ2-1	TRBV2	NA	CASRGASQFF	TGTGCCAGCAGAGGGGCGTCGCAGTTCTTC
NA	TRBJ1-3	TRBV13	NA	CASSLVQVSGNTIYF	TGTGCCAGCAGCTTAGTGCAGGTCTCTGGAAACACCATATATTTT
TRBD1	TRBJ2-5	TRBV12-5	few	CASGKGQGAQETQYF	TGTGCTAGTGGTAAGGGACAGGGGGCTCAAGAGACCCAGTACTTC
TRBD2	TRBJ2-1	TRBV20-1	many	CSASERIAGNNEQFF	TGCAGTGCTAGTGAGCGAATAGCGGGAAACAATGAGCAGTTCTTC
NA	TRBJ1-1	TRBV29-1	few	CSVGGGRDITEAFF	TGCAGCGTTGGGGGGGGCAGGGACATCACTGAAGCTTTCTTT
TRBD1	TRBJ1-3	TRBV6-6	few	CASSYFRDRALGSGNTIYF	TGTGCCAGCAGTTACTTCCGGGACAGGGCTCTGGGATCTGGAAACACCATATATTTT
NA	TRBJ1-2	TRBV20-1	many	CSARSGAYGYTF	TGCAGTGCTAGGTCCGGGGCGTATGGCTACACCTTC
NA	TRBJ2-5	TRBV20-1	NA	CSASEGPKETQYF	TGCAGTGCTAGCGAGGGACCAAAAGAGACCCAGTACTTC
NA	TRBJ1-1	TRBV30	many	CAWSVGRIKTEAFF	TGTGCCTGGAGTGTGGGCAGGATAAAGACTGAAGCTTTCTTT
NA	TRBJ2-7	TRBV10-1	many	CASSEGKTYEQYF	TGCGCCAGCAGTGAGGGAAAAACCTACGAGCAGTACTTC
TRBD1	TRBJ1-1	TRBV5-5	many	CASSFTQGSTEAFF	TGTGCCAGCAGCTTTACACAGGGGTCCACTGAAGCTTTCTTT
TRBD2	TRBJ2-3	TRBV20-1	many	CSARVREVADTQYF	TGCAGTGCTAGAGTCCGGGAGGTGGCGGATACGCAGTATTTT
TRBD1	TRBJ1-4	TRBV28	many	CASSPSLILTGGRIREKLFF	TGTGCCAGCAGTCCATCCCTTATCCTGACAGGGGGCAGGATTAGGGAAAAACTGTTTTTT
TRBD2	TRBJ2-3	TRBV3-1	many	CASSQDSSGRGDTQYF	TGTGCCAGCAGCCAAGATTCGAGCGGGAGAGGAGATACGCAGTATTTT
TRBD2	TRBJ2-7	TRBV3-1	few	CASSGGTSGSPREQYF	TGTGCCAGCAGCGGGGGGACTAGCGGGAGTCCGCGCGAGCAGTACTTC
NA	TRBJ2-2	TRBV12-5	few	CASAQSGLGDTGELFF	TGTGCTAGTGCCCAGTCAGGTCTCGGGGACACCGGGGAGCTGTTTTTT